Presented here are 30 T cell receptor beta chains from one specimen sequenced in a study of shared clonotypes between healthy human individuals. This table comes from immunoSEQ multiplex PCR, and its TCRdb copy is limited to in-frame clones, with some not included. The table includes about 380,000 clones, about 96% detected once. What was sequenced was memory CD8+ T cells sorted from blood. Subset denoted: CD45RO+ cells pooled with CCR7-negative TemRA cells. The source is a man between 25 and 39 years old in good health.

The chain joins TRBV27 to TRBJ2-2; 8 nucleotides match TRBD2. The trim removed 3 bases at V and 4 bases at J, leaving 7 bases unmatched. The CDR3 length is 16 residues. Germline loops: CDR1 MNHEY, CDR2 SMNVEV (reference sequence). The CDR3, as DNA: TGTGCCAGCAGTTTTGAAGCGGGAGTGGTCACCGGGGAGCTGTTTTTT. Its protein is CASSFEAGVVTGELFF.

The chain employs TRBV28 and TRBJ2-3, with TRBD2 identical over 7 bases. V was pared by 5 bases and J by 2 bases, with 4 bases of the junction left unmatched. The CDR3 totals 14 residues. Germline V lookup: CDR1 MDHEN, CDR2 SYDVKM. Here the CDR3 reads CASSPGGYTDTQYF. The DNA for the CDR3 is TGTGCCAGCAGTCCCGGGGGGTACACAGATACGCAGTATTTT.

This sequence joins TRBV2 and TRBJ2-2; tentative D call: TRBD1 (5 bases). Trimming stripped 10 bases from V and 6 bases from J, with 12 bases between. CDR1 and CDR2 (germline): SNHLY, FYNNEI. The CDR3 has 12 residues. This CDR3 is CATRVPSGELFF. The CDR3 nucleotides read TGTGCCACCAGGGTCCCTTCCGGGGAGCTGTTTTTT.

CDR3 nucleotides: TGTGCCAGCAGCTCACCCGGGACAAACACCGGGGAGCTGTTTTTT. Translation: CASSSPGTNTGELFF. The genes are TRBV7-6 and TRBJ2-2; possibly TRBD1 for D (6 bases). Trimming cost V 4 bases and J 2 bases, with 11 bases left between them. The germline gives CDR1 SGHVS, CDR2 FNYEAQ. CDR3 length: 15 amino acids.

The chain combines TRBV5-1 with TRBJ2-2; 9 nucleotides line up with TRBD2. There are 15 residues in the CDR3. Germline-derived CDR1 and CDR2 are SGHRS and YFSETQ. The junction had 1 base not matched to a gene; V was cut back by 0 bases and J by 4 bases. The CDR3 nucleotides are TGCGCCAGCAGCTTGGTACTAGCGGGCACCGGGGAGCTGTTTTTT. This codes for CASSLVLAGTGELFF.

In its sample, this clone was seen once. The chain has TRBV5-1 and TRBJ2-7; D possibly corresponds to TRBD2 (5 bases). The CDR3 has 11 amino acids. V lost 5 bases to trimming and J lost 7 bases, with 10 bases between them. The germline V gene encodes CDR1 SGHRS and CDR2 YFSETQ. CDR3 nucleotides: TGCGCCAGCAGGAGGGATCGGGAGCAGTACTTC. Encoded protein: CASRRDREQYF.

The V call is TRBV5-6, the J call TRBJ2-1; 7 bases agree with TRBD2. The CDR3 runs to 16 residues. After removal of 0 bases from V and 4 bases from J, the junction contained 7 bases not matched to a gene. Germline CDR1 and CDR2: SGHDT and YYEEEE. The CDR3 nucleotides are TGTGCCAGCAGCTTGGCCAAGAGACTAGCATACAATGAGCAGTTCTTC. It specifies CASSLAKRLAYNEQFF.

This clone was found once. The V call is TRBV28, the J call TRBJ1-3, with TRBD1 matching over 7 bases. V was clipped by 5 bases and J by 9 bases; unmatched bases: 10. Germline V gene sequence: CDR1 MDHEN, CDR2 SYDVKM. This CDR3 spans 14 amino acids. The CDR3 DNA sequence: TGTGCCAGCAGTCGCCCTGGGACAGACACCACCATATATTTT. Translated, it gives CASSRPGTDTTIYF.

The rearrangement links TRBV7-2 to TRBJ2-1; D remains ambiguous. Germline V gives CDR1 SGHTA, CDR2 FQGNSA. Trimming took 6 bases from V and 4 from J, leaving 10 bases between them. The CDR3 contains 13 residues. The CDR3 DNA sequence: TGTGCCAGCAGGTTGACCCTGTACAATGAGCAGTTCTTC. Amino acids: CASRLTLYNEQFF.

This chain uses TRBV30 with TRBJ1-5, with TRBD1 matching 9 bases. This CDR3 is built from 13 residues. Germline values: CDR1 GTSNPN, CDR2 SVGIG (reference sequence). Losses at the gene ends were 3 bases for V and 7 bases for J; bases not matched to a gene: 4. The CDR3 spells CAWSGDRAQPQHF. DNA of the CDR3: TGTGCCTGGAGCGGGGACAGGGCCCAGCCCCAGCATTTT.

The gene calls are TRBV6-5 and TRBJ1-4; D unresolved. Trimming took off 2 bases at V and 5 bases at J, with 12 bases between the two ends. There are 15 residues in the CDR3. Germline-derived CDR1 and CDR2 are MNHEY and SVGAGI. DNA of the CDR3: TGTGCCAGCAGTTACCGGGGAAACCTGAATGAAAAACTGTTTTTT. Protein product: CASSYRGNLNEKLFF.

The chain has TRBV4-2 and TRBJ2-6; D call uncertain. From germline, CDR1 is LGHNA and CDR2 YNFKEQ. Trimming stripped 1 base from V and 3 bases from J, with 4 bases between. This CDR3 has 14 residues. The chain's CDR3 is CASSQGCGANVLTF. CDR3 DNA sequence: TGTGCCAGCAGCCAAGGGTGTGGGGCCAACGTCCTGACTTTC.

CDR3 region: CASRRIAYEQYF. CDR3 DNA sequence: TGTGCCAGCAGGAGGATTGCCTACGAGCAGTACTTC. The V call is TRBV28, the J call TRBJ2-7, with D unclear. The CDR3 has 12 amino acids. The germline V gene encodes CDR1 MDHEN and CDR2 SYDVKM. V shed 6 bases and J shed 2 bases, with 8 bases lying between them.

This chain joins TRBV7-2 and TRBJ2-3; no definite D call. The germline V and J ends were trimmed by 4 bases and 9 bases, with 11 bases remaining between them. The CDR3 covers 12 residues. Germline V gene lookup returns CDR1 SGHTA and CDR2 FQGNSA. The CDR3 DNA is TGTGCCAGCAGCTACTTGGCGCAAACGCAGTATTTT. This encodes CASSYLAQTQYF.

The chain is built from TRBV28 and TRBJ2-7, with 7 bases fitting TRBD1. The CDR3 is 15 residues long. The V gene end was trimmed by 7 bases and the J gene end by 2 bases; junction bases not matched to a gene: 11. Per the germline V gene, CDR1 is MDHEN and CDR2 is SYDVKM. The CDR3: CASTSTGTVPYEQYF. For the CDR3, the DNA is TGTGCCAGCACCTCAACCGGGACAGTGCCCTACGAGCAGTACTTC.

The J gene is TRBJ1-3, the V gene TRBV9; D is possibly TRBD1 (6 bases). This CDR3 comprises 15 residues. V shed 4 bases and J shed 4 bases, with 15 bases lying between them. The germline gives CDR1 SGDLS, CDR2 YYNGEE. The CDR3 sequence: CASSPSRGSGNTIYF. The CDR3 coding sequence is TGTGCCAGCAGCCCATCCAGGGGATCGGGAAACACCATATATTTT.

The V and J genes are TRBV9 and TRBJ1-3; 9 bases are shared with TRBD1. J was trimmed by 1 base and V by 2 bases; bases with no gene match: 4. CDR1 and CDR2 from the germline V gene are SGDLS and YYNGEE. This CDR3 spans 16 amino acids. CDR3: CASSVTGGRSGNTIYF. CDR3 DNA: TGTGCCAGCAGCGTTACAGGGGGCAGGTCTGGAAACACCATATATTTT.

The chain links TRBV7-2 to TRBJ1-1; D might be TRBD1 (6 bases). With 1 base removed from V and 3 bases from J, the gap between germline ends came to 12 bases. This CDR3 has 15 residues. CDR1 SGHTA and CDR2 FQGNSA come from the germline V gene. Here the CDR3 DNA reads TGTGCCAGCAGCTTAGGAGGAGGGGGTTACACTGAAGCTTTCTTT. Protein product: CASSLGGGGYTEAFF. Supplemented by reference TRBV7-2 and TRBJ1-1, the full variable domain reads GAGVSQSPSNKVTEKGKDVELRCDPISGHTALYWYRQSLGQGLEFLIYFQGNSAPDKSGLPSDRFSAERTGGSVSTLTIQRTQQEDSAVYLCASSLGGGGYTEAFFGQGTRLTVV.

This clone was counted a single time. The rearrangement uses TRBV30 and TRBJ2-7; a possible D gene is TRBD2 (7 bases). This CDR3 is 12 amino acids long. The germline CDR1 and CDR2 sequences are GTSNPN and SVGIG (reference sequence). Trimming cost V 0 bases and J 6 bases, with 9 bases left between them. CDR3 in DNA: TGTGCCTGGAGTGTAGGGGGGGTCGAGCAGTACTTC. Amino acids: CAWSVGGVEQYF. The variable domain in full, with the rest retrieved from reference TRBV30 and TRBJ2-7, is SQTIHQWPATLVQPVGSPLSLECTVEGTSNPNLYWYRQAAGRGLQLLFYSVGIGQISSEVPQNLSASRPQDRQFILSSKKLLLSDSGFYLCAWSVGGVEQYFGPGTRLTVT.

This rearrangement joins TRBV5-1 to TRBJ2-2; D is perhaps TRBD1 (5 bases). Germline V gives CDR1 SGHRS, CDR2 YFSETQ. This CDR3 is built from 15 residues. V lost 0 bases, J lost 1 base, and 7 bases lay in between. For the CDR3, the DNA is TGCGCCAGCAGCTTGGGACAGCAGAACACCGGGGAGCTGTTTTTT. This gives the protein CASSLGQQNTGELFF. Full variable domain (rest looked up from reference TRBV5-1 and TRBJ2-2): KAGVTQTPRYLIKTRGQQVTLSCSPISGHRSVSWYQQTPGQGLQFLFEYFSETQRNKGNFPGRFSGRQFSNSRSEMNVSTLELGDSALYLCASSLGQQNTGELFFGEGSRLTVL.

The chain couples TRBV5-1 to TRBJ2-1; TRBD1 aligns across 8 bases. The CDR3 spans 14 residues. Germline V gives CDR1 SGHRS, CDR2 YFSETQ. V shed 3 bases and J 9 bases; nucleotides not matched to a gene: 8. Here the CDR3 reads CASSSGQAFFEQFF. CDR3 DNA: TGCGCCAGCAGCTCGGGACAGGCTTTTTTTGAGCAGTTCTTC.

The chain recombines TRBV6-1 with TRBJ1-5; tentative D call: TRBD1 (6 bases). The germline V gene has CDR1 MNHNS and CDR2 SASEGT. The CDR3 sequence is 16 residues long. Trimming cost V 6 bases and J 0 bases, with 15 bases left between them. The CDR3, as DNA: TGTGCCAGCAGCGAAATTACAGGGTATAGCAATCAGCCCCAGCATTTT. Its translation is CASSEITGYSNQPQHF.

The genes are TRBV2 and TRBJ2-1, with D tentatively TRBD2 (5 bases). The CDR3 contains 13 residues. With 5 bases removed from V and 8 bases from J, the gap between germline ends came to 13 bases. The germline gives CDR1 SNHLY, CDR2 FYNNEI. CDR3 DNA: TGTGCCAGCAGTCCTACTAGTGTCCATGAGCAGTTCTTC. As protein: CASSPTSVHEQFF.

The J gene is TRBJ2-6, the V gene TRBV6-1; D tentatively reads TRBD1 or TRBD2 (5 bases each). The ends were cut back, 5 bases at V and 4 bases at J, with 9 bases in the middle. CDR1 is MNHNS and CDR2 is SASEGT in the germline V gene. There are 14 residues in the CDR3. The DNA of the CDR3 is TGTGCCAGCAGTATGTGGGGGGGGGCCAACGTCCTGACTTTC. It yields the protein CASSMWGGANVLTF.

The rearrangement joins TRBV28 to TRBJ2-2; possibly TRBD1 for D (6 bases). CDR1 MDHEN and CDR2 SYDVKM come from the germline V gene. This CDR3 region has 15 residues. V was pared by 5 bases and J by 4 bases, with 14 bases between. This CDR3 reads CASSSGGAGTGELFF. For the CDR3, the DNA is TGTGCCAGCAGTAGTGGGGGCGCAGGCACCGGGGAGCTGTTTTTT.

The chain recombines TRBV30 with TRBJ2-1; 9 nucleotides match TRBD1. Trimming removed 0 bases from V and 4 bases from J; junction bases left unmatched: 1. Germline V gene sequence: CDR1 GTSNPN, CDR2 SVGIG (reference sequence). The CDR3 has 14 residues. The CDR3 nucleotides read TGTGCCTGGAGTGTACAGGGGGCGTACAATGAGCAGTTCTTC. It encodes CAWSVQGAYNEQFF.

This CDR3 is CASSVGETQYF. The CDR3 DNA follows: TGTGCCAGCTCGGTGGGAGAGACCCAGTACTTC. The chain carries TRBV6-1 and TRBJ2-5; D remains ambiguous. Germline CDR1 is MNHNS and CDR2 is SASEGT. The CDR3 totals 11 residues. The V gene lost 8 bases and the J gene lost 4 bases, with 8 bases spanning the gap.

The chain is built from TRBV10-2 and TRBJ1-5; perhaps TRBD1 as D (5 bases). The CDR3 sequence is 16 residues long. CDR1 and CDR2 from the germline V gene are WSHSY and SAAADI. V was trimmed by 2 bases and J by 2 bases, leaving 13 bases between them. The CDR3 spells CASSEGGWGGNQPQHF. CDR3 DNA sequence: TGCGCCAGCAGTGAGGGGGGGTGGGGAGGCAATCAGCCCCAGCATTTT.

This chain uses TRBV6-4 with TRBJ1-2; the match to TRBD1 covers 7 bases. Germline loops: CDR1 MRHNA, CDR2 SNTAGT. Germline trimming cut 2 bases from V and 4 bases from J; bases unmatched to any gene: 7. The CDR3 length is 15 residues. CDR3 loop: CASSDQPGQSYGYTF. The CDR3 nucleotides are TGTGCCAGCAGTGACCAACCGGGACAGAGCTATGGCTACACCTTC.

V gene TRBV5-1 combines with J gene TRBJ2-5; TRBD1 matches at 8 bases. J gave up 1 base and V 1 base, and 0 bases lay outside the gene matches. The CDR3 sequence is 14 residues long. Germline CDR1 and CDR2: SGHRS and YFSETQ. The CDR3 spells CASSLTGGQETQYF. The CDR3 bases are TGCGCCAGCAGCTTGACAGGGGGCCAAGAGACCCAGTACTTC.